This T cell receptor beta chain was found in a study of shared clonotypes between healthy human individuals. Turning to this clone: Its antigen is still unknown.

CD45RO-negative CD8 cells positively selected for CCR7 made up the naive population, which excluded terminally differentiated effector memory CD45RA+ cells. Germline V lookup: CDR1 MGHRA, CDR2 YSYEKL. Trimming took 3 bases from V and 2 from J; bases not matched to a gene: 10. This CDR3 is built from 17 residues. Libraries were prepared by immunoSEQ multiplex PCR; TCRdb keeps only in-frame clonotypes and omits some of them. Here the sample spans 2 million to 2.5 million clones, roughly 95% being singletons. Findings and caveats of the study: Clonotype sharing across a few donors was observed for roughly 5% of naive CD4 clonotypes.

The source material was naive CD8+ T cells sorted from blood. This chain uses TRBV4-1 with TRBJ2-3; 8 bases are a match to TRBD2. This receptor was taken from a man between 18 and 35 years old in good health. The CDR3 sequence is CASSHPGGAPDTDTQYF. CDR3 DNA: TGCGCCAGCAGCCATCCGGGGGGGGCCCCTGACACAGATACGCAGTATTTT.